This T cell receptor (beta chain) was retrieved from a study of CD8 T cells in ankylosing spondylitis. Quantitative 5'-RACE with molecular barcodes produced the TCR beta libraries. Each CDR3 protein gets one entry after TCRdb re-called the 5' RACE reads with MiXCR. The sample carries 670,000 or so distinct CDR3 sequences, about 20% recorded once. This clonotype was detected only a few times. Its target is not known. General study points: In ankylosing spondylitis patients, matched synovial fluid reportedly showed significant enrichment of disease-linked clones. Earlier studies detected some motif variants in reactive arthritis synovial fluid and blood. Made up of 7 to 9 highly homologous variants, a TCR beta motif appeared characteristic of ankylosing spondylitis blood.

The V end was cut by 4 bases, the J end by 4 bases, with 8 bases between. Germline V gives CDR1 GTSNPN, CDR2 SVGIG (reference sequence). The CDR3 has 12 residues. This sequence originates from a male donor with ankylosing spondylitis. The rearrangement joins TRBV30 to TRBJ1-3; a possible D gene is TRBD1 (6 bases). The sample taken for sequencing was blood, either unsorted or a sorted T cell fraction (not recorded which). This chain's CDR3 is CAWTGDGNTIYF. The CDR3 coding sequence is TGTGCCTGGACAGGGGACGGAAACACCATATATTTT.